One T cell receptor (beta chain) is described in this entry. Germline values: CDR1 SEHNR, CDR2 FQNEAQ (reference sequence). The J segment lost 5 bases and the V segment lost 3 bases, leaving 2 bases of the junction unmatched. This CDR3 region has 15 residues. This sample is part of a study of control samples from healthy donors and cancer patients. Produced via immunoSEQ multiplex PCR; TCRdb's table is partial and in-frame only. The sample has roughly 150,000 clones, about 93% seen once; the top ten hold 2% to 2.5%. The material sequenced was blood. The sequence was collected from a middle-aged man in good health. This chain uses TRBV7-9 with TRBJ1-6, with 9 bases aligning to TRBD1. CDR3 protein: CASSFGTGHNSPLHF. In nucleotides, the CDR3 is TGTGCCAGCAGCTTCGGGACAGGGCATAATTCACCCCTCCACTTT. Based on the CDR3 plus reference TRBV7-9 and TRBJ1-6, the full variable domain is DTGVSQNPRHKITKRGQNVTFRCDPISEHNRLYWYRQTLGQGPEFLTYFQNEAQLEKSRLLSDRFSAERPKGSFSTLEIQRTEQGDSAMYLCASSFGTGHNSPLHFGNGTRLTVT.